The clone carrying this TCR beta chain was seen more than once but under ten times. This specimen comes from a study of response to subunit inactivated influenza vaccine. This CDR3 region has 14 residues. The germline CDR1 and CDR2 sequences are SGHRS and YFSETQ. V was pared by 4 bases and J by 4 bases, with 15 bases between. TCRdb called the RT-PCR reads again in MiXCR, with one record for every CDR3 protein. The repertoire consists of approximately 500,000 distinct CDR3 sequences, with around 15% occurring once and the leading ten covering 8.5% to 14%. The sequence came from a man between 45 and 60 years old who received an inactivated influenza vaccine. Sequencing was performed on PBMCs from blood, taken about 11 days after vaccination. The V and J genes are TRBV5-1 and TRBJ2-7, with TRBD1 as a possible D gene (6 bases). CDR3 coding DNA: TGCGCCAGCAGCAGGCAGGGGATTGAGTACGAGCAGTACTTC. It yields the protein CASSRQGIEYEQYF.